This T cell receptor (beta chain) was captured in a study of T cells in Graves' hyperthyroidism and ophthalmopathy. The study's findings and limits: Ophthalmopathy was told apart from stable hyperthyroidism by a 13 V-J model.

TCR beta CDR3 region amplification was performed from RNA transcripts. The TCR CDR3 was amplified in a first-round RT-PCR using the HTBI primer set. In TCRdb, the multiplex PCR reads were re-called with MiXCR into one record per CDR3 protein. The sample consists of 330,000 or so distinct CDR3 sequences, around 20% of them appearing once. For the diagnoses, clinical symptoms, serum thyroxine and TRAb, thyroid ultrasound and orbital computed tomography were used. Out of approximately 9.9 ml of fresh peripheral blood came the PBMCs. There are many counts of this clonotype. Antigen unknown. V lost 5 bases and J lost 7; bases outside the gene matches: 4. This CDR3 is built from 14 residues. The germline gives CDR1 SGHVS, CDR2 FQNEAQ.

The rearrangement joins TRBV7-8 to TRBJ1-5; 11 nucleotides line up with TRBD1. The sequence was collected from a man aged 50-59 years with Graves' ophthalmopathy. Material: blood. CDR3 nucleotides: TGTGCCAGCAGCCCCAGGACAGGGGGCCAGCCCCAGCATTTT. Translation gives CASSPRTGGQPQHF.